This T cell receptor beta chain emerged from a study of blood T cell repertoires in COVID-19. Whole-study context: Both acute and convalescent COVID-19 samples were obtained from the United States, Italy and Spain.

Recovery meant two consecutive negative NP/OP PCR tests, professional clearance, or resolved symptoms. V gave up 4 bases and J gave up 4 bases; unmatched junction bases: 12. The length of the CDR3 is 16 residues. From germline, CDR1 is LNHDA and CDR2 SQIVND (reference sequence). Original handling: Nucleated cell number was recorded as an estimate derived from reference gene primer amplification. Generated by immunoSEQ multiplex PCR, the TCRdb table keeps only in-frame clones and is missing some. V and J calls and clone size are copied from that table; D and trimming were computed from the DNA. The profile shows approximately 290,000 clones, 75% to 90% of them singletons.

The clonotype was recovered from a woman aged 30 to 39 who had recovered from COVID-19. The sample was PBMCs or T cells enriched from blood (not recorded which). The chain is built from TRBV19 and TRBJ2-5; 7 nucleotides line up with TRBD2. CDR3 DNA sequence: TGTGCCAGTAGTACGCCTAGCGGCTTCGGCGGAGAGACCCAGTACTTC. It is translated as CASSTPSGFGGETQYF.